These T cell receptor beta chains were read from a single sample in a study of control samples from healthy donors and cancer patients. Sequencing was performed with immunoSEQ multiplex PCR; in TCRdb, only in-frame clones are kept and a portion is missing. The table includes about 130,000 clones, 85% to 95% detected once. The sequenced sample was blood. The source of these receptors is a man aged 18 to 30 in good health. The CDR3 runs from the conserved cysteine through the conserved F or W. The order of the fields is J gene, V gene, CDR3 protein.

j_gene: TRBJ2-3; v_gene: TRBV19; CDR3aa: CASSLQGYGTDTQYF
j_gene: TRBJ1-1; v_gene: TRBV7-6; CDR3aa: CASSLFGSHEAFF
j_gene: TRBJ2-5; v_gene: TRBV3-1/TRBV3-2; CDR3aa: CASSQGGGGAAETQYF
j_gene: TRBJ1-1; v_gene: TRBV5-1; CDR3aa: CASRPDGGLMNTEAFF
j_gene: TRBJ2-1; v_gene: TRBV7-3; CDR3aa: CASSPGLSYNEQFF
j_gene: TRBJ1-2; v_gene: TRBV7-9; CDR3aa: CASSSQDVGNYGYTF
j_gene: TRBJ1-3; v_gene: TRBV12-3/TRBV12-4; CDR3aa: CASSRNSGNTIYF
j_gene: TRBJ2-3; v_gene: TRBV9; CDR3aa: CASTADISADTQYF
j_gene: TRBJ1-2; v_gene: TRBV12-2; CDR3aa: CASRLALTGNYGYTF
j_gene: TRBJ2-2; v_gene: TRBV5-1; CDR3aa: CASSYRVTGELFF
j_gene: TRBJ2-7; v_gene: TRBV29-1; CDR3aa: CSVGTGLTYEQYF
j_gene: TRBJ1-2; v_gene: TRBV6-6; CDR3aa: CASSYSAGVGYGYTF
j_gene: TRBJ1-1; v_gene: TRBV6-5; CDR3aa: CATDREWGTEAFF
j_gene: TRBJ1-1; v_gene: TRBV5-1; CDR3aa: CASSLAWGDTEAFF
j_gene: TRBJ1-3; v_gene: TRBV25-1; CDR3aa: CASSETTGAGNTIYF